This entry lists 4 T cell receptor beta chains sequenced from one sample in a study of response to subunit inactivated influenza vaccine. From the RT-PCR reads, TCRdb called clonotypes with MiXCR, one entry per CDR3 protein. The top ten clones hold approximately 11% of a sample with about 780,000 distinct CDR3 sequences, about a fifth of them seen once. The material sequenced was PBMCs from blood, taken 5 days after vaccination. The receptors originated from a man aged 45-65 years who received an inactivated influenza vaccine.

The rearrangement joins TRBV7-2 to TRBJ2-1, with D possibly being TRBD2 (7 bases). V was clipped by 5 bases and J by 5 bases, with 16 bases between them. The germline CDR1 and CDR2 sequences are SGHTA and FQGNSA. This CDR3 region has 15 residues. The CDR3 DNA reads as TGTGCCAGCAGCCTAGGGGGGGCAAGAAACAATGAGCAGTTCTTC. This codes for CASSLGGARNNEQFF. The full variable domain, its missing parts supplied by reference TRBV7-2 and TRBJ2-1, is GAGVSQSPSNKVTEKGKDVELRCDPISGHTALYWYRQSLGQGLEFLIYFQGNSAPDKSGLPSDRFSAERTGGSVSTLTIQRTQQEDSAVYLCASSLGGARNNEQFFGPGTRLTVL.

This clonotype was detected a few times. The chain's CDR3 is CASSPRALDTEAFF. The CDR3, as DNA: TGCGCCAGCAGCCCTAGGGCCCTCGACACTGAAGCTTTCTTT. The chain carries TRBV5-1 and TRBJ1-1; D ambiguous. This CDR3 is 14 amino acids long. With 4 bases removed from V and 3 bases from J, the gap between germline ends came to 13 bases. The germline V gene has CDR1 SGHRS and CDR2 YFSETQ.

This clonotype was seen ten or more times. The chain uses TRBV29-1 and TRBJ2-7; D possibly uses TRBD1 or TRBD2 (5 bases each). Germline V gene lookup returns CDR1 SQVTM and CDR2 ANQGSEA. Trimming left V 6 bases short and J 3 bases short, with 18 bases between. The CDR3 runs to 14 residues. Written as DNA, the CDR3 is TGCAGCGTGTCCGGGACCGAGGGCCACTACGAGCAGTACTTC. It specifies CSVSGTEGHYEQYF.

Points on this clonotype: This may come from a read error, since a much larger clone is one base off. The chain employs TRBV20-1 and TRBJ2-7, with D perhaps matching TRBD1 (5 bases). The CDR3 length is 13 residues. The germline V gene has CDR1 DFQATT and CDR2 SNEGSKA (reference sequence). The CDR3 region has the DNA TGCAGTGCTGACAGAGCGACAGCCTACGGGCAGTACTTC. It specifies CSADRATAYGQYF.